One and the same sample provided the 8 T cell receptor beta chains below, sequenced in a study of stem cell transplantation in POMP-related autoinflammatory disease. TCRdb keeps only in-frame clones here, not all; method: immunoSEQ multiplex PCR. Of tens of thousands of clones detected, around 90% appear once; the ten largest clones hold 0.5% to 0.75%. Here the sequenced sample was CD4+ T cells from PBMCs, taken after stem cell transplantation. The receptors originated from a human patient with POMP-related autoinflammation and immune dysregulation (PRAID). T cells may partly derive from the graft donor.

V gene TRBV7-9 combines with J gene TRBJ1-5; D unclear. The germline V and J ends were trimmed by 0 bases and 3 bases, with 12 bases remaining between them. There are 16 residues in the CDR3. Looked up from germline, CDR1 is SEHNR and CDR2 is FQNEAQ (reference sequence). CDR3 in amino acids: CASSLAHGSNNQPQHF. The CDR3 DNA follows: TGTGCCAGCAGCTTAGCGCATGGGTCCAACAATCAGCCCCAGCATTTT.

The chain joins TRBV28 to TRBJ2-7; 9 positions agree with TRBD1. V lost 6 bases, J lost 6 bases, and 3 bases stayed unmatched. The length of the CDR3 is 12 residues. Germline lookup yields CDR1 MDHEN and CDR2 SYDVKM. CDR3 loop: CASSRDRAEQYV. The CDR3 region has the DNA TGTGCCAGCAGCCGGGACAGGGCCGAGCAGTACGTC.

The rearrangement uses TRBV15 and TRBJ2-2; 9 positions match TRBD1. This CDR3 is built from 15 residues. V shed 4 bases, J shed 4 bases, and the junction held 4 bases outside the gene matches. Germline values: CDR1 LNHNV, CDR2 YYDKDF (reference sequence). In nucleotides, the CDR3 is TGTGCCACCAGCATCGGGACAGGGACCACCGGGGAGCTGTTTTTT. It codes for CATSIGTGTTGELFF.

This clone was recorded once. This rearrangement joins TRBV24-1 to TRBJ2-5; TRBD1 matches at 7 bases. The CDR3 runs 17 residues. Germline lookup yields CDR1 KGHDR and CDR2 SFDVKD. V shed 0 bases, J shed 5 bases, and the junction held 11 bases outside the gene matches. The CDR3 sequence is CATSDLVKGQRGETQYF. The CDR3 region has the DNA TGTGCCACCAGTGATTTGGTTAAGGGACAGAGGGGGGAGACCCAGTACTTC.

The chain uses TRBV29-1 and TRBJ1-1, with TRBD1 identical over 10 bases. The germline CDR1 and CDR2 sequences are SQVTM and ANQGSEA. Unmatched junction bases numbered 12, after V lost 8 bases and J lost 0 bases. CDR3 size: 16 residues. CDR3 in DNA: TGCAGCTGTTCCTACTTGACAGGGGGCATGAACACTGAAGCTTTCTTT. Amino acids: CSCSYLTGGMNTEAFF.

The V call is TRBV6-5, the J call TRBJ2-7; D is possibly TRBD2 (6 bases). CDR3 length: 14 residues. V lost 4 bases and J 4 bases, leaving 14 bases between the germline ends. CDR1 is MNHEY and CDR2 is SVGAGI in the germline V gene. The CDR3 region is CASSSGESSYEQYF. The CDR3, as DNA: TGTGCCAGCAGTTCGGGGGAGTCGAGTTACGAGCAGTACTTC.

This clone was found once. The chain couples TRBV3-1 (or the pseudogene TRBV3-2) to TRBJ1-2; 7 bases agree with TRBD1. This CDR3 is 14 amino acids long. The germline gives CDR1 LGHDT, CDR2 YNNKEL (reference sequence). V was clipped by 4 bases and J by 5 bases; unmatched bases: 7. CDR3 DNA sequence: TGTGCCAGCAGCCTTCCGGGACAGTCGTATGGCTACACCTTC. It yields the protein CASSLPGQSYGYTF.

This rearrangement joins TRBV2 to TRBJ2-3; 11 nucleotides agree with TRBD2. V trimming: 1 base; J trimming: 6 bases; junction bases outside the gene matches: 6. The CDR3 contains 16 residues. Germline-derived CDR1 and CDR2 are SNHLY and FYNNEI. The CDR3 here is CASSEVFSGGADTQYF. CDR3 DNA: TGTGCCAGCAGTGAAGTTTTTAGCGGGGGGGCGGATACGCAGTATTTT.